The 28 T cell receptor beta chains given below trace back to one sample, sequenced in a study of CD8 T cells in Susac syndrome. The authors reverse transcribed about 0.45 to 1 ug RNA with random hexamers. A single record per CDR3 protein comes from TCRdb applying MiXCR to the immunoSEQ multiplex PCR reads. This table has about 170,000 distinct CDR3 sequences, 93% appearing once. Sequences were obtained from CD4+ T cells from PBMCs. These receptors all come from a human donor with multiple sclerosis.

The chain carries TRBV4-2 and TRBJ2-1, with D possibly matching TRBD2 (5 bases). Per the germline V gene, CDR1 is LGHNA and CDR2 is YNFKEQ. CDR3 length: 16 amino acids. The germline V and J ends were trimmed by 3 bases and 1 base, with 13 bases remaining between them. This CDR3 reads CASSHQAGLSYNEQFF. The DNA of the CDR3 is TGTGCCAGCAGCCACCAAGCCGGACTGTCCTACAATGAGCAGTTCTTC.

The rearrangement joins TRBV6-5 to TRBJ2-3; TRBD2 agrees at 7 bases. The CDR3 is 15 residues long. Germline values: CDR1 MNHEY, CDR2 SVGAGI. The V gene end was trimmed by 2 bases and the J gene end by 2 bases; junction bases not matched to a gene: 4. The CDR3 here is CASSYGAGPTDTQYF. CDR3 bases: TGTGCCAGCAGTTACGGAGCGGGACCCACAGATACGCAGTATTTT.

The rearrangement links TRBV18 to TRBJ1-6, with a tentative D call TRBD1 (6 bases). The CDR3 length is 15 residues. V shed 2 bases and J shed 10 bases, with 15 bases lying between them. CDR1 is KGHSH, CDR2 LQKENI, per germline. This CDR3 reads CASSPYEQGDSPLHF. The DNA of the CDR3 is TGTGCCAGCTCACCATATGAACAGGGAGACTCACCCCTCCACTTT.

V is TRBV7-2 and J is TRBJ2-4; tentative D call: TRBD1 (5 bases). Germline V gives CDR1 SGHTA, CDR2 FQGNSA. Trimming took off 2 bases at V and 6 bases at J, with 5 bases between the two ends. The CDR3 length is 12 residues. The chain's CDR3 is CASSLQGNIQYF. CDR3 bases: TGTGCCAGCAGCTTACAGGGAAACATTCAGTACTTC.

A few counts support this clonotype. The gene calls are TRBV19 and TRBJ1-5; D is ambiguous. Trimming stripped 5 bases from V and 3 bases from J, with 8 bases between. The V gene's germline CDR1 is LNHDA and CDR2 SQIVND (reference sequence). The CDR3 has 13 residues. The CDR3 sequence is CASSSRSNQPQHF. The CDR3 region has the DNA TGTGCCAGTAGTTCACGGTCCAATCAGCCCCAGCATTTT.

The V gene is TRBV20-1, the J gene TRBJ1-5; D is uncertain. CDR1 is DFQATT and CDR2 is SNEGSKA in the germline V gene (reference sequence). V dropped 7 bases and J dropped 0 bases, with 10 bases sitting between them. This CDR3 spans 13 amino acids. The CDR3 DNA reads TGCAGTGGGAGGGATTATAGCAATCAGCCCCAGCATTTT. Amino acid sequence: CSGRDYSNQPQHF.

The rearrangement uses TRBV19 and TRBJ1-1; D perhaps matches TRBD1 (5 bases). Germline V gene data show CDR1 as LNHDA and CDR2 as SQIVND (reference sequence). Between the trimmed V and J ends, which lost 8 bases and 4 bases, there was a span of 14 bases. The CDR3 has 13 amino acids. CDR3 sequence: CASVVGQGTEAFF. The CDR3 region has the DNA TGTGCCAGTGTAGTAGGGCAGGGCACTGAAGCTTTCTTT.

This rearrangement joins TRBV19 to TRBJ1-5, with D uncertain. V lost 4 bases and J 7 bases, leaving 17 bases between the germline ends. Germline V gene lookup returns CDR1 LNHDA and CDR2 SQIVND (reference sequence). CDR3 size: 15 residues. The CDR3 sequence is CASSSRGRGRQPQHF. The DNA of the CDR3 is TGTGCCAGTAGTAGCCGCGGGCGTGGGAGGCAGCCCCAGCATTTT.

The genes are TRBV2 and TRBJ1-1; D not certain. V dropped 7 bases and J dropped 6 bases, with 15 bases sitting between them. Germline CDR1 is SNHLY and CDR2 is FYNNEI. The CDR3 totals 13 residues. The CDR3 nucleotides read TGTGCCAGCACGGGAAATCAGCGCGCTGAAGCTTTCTTT. It translates to CASTGNQRAEAFF.

V gene TRBV7-9 combines with J gene TRBJ2-7; no clear D. The CDR3 is 12 amino acids. Trimming pared 5 bases from V and 1 base from J, leaving 6 bases between. Per germline, CDR1 SEHNR and CDR2 FQNEAQ (reference sequence). As DNA, the CDR3 is TGTGCCAGCAGCCCCAGGTCCTACGAGCAGTACTTC. Protein: CASSPRSYEQYF.

The gene calls are TRBV6-6 and TRBJ1-5; weak D call: TRBD1 (6 bases). Germline V gene data show CDR1 as MNHNY and CDR2 as SVGAGI (reference sequence). This CDR3 has 15 amino acids. The V and J ends lost 5 bases and 2 bases respectively, with 13 bases between them. The CDR3 DNA sequence: TGTGCCAGCAGTGCAGGGGATAAGGGCAATCAGCCCCAGCATTTT. Translated: CASSAGDKGNQPQHF.

The gene calls are TRBV4-2 and TRBJ2-3; TRBD2 agrees at 7 bases. The germline gives CDR1 LGHNA, CDR2 YNFKEQ. The CDR3 extends over 18 amino acids. V lost 0 bases to trimming and J lost 0 bases; unmatched junction nucleotides: 9. The CDR3 DNA sequence: TGTGCCAGCAGCCAAGATCAGGGCCTAGCGGAGAGCACAGATACGCAGTATTTT. Its protein product is CASSQDQGLAESTDTQYF.

The chain has TRBV20-1 and TRBJ1-5; the D is unclear. This CDR3 contains 15 residues. Looked up from germline, CDR1 is DFQATT and CDR2 is SNEGSKA (reference sequence). V lost 1 base, J lost 6 bases, and 16 bases lay in between. Here the CDR3 reads CSARVGPELSQPQHF. The CDR3 DNA reads TGCAGTGCTAGAGTAGGGCCTGAGTTGAGTCAGCCCCAGCATTTT.

The chain employs TRBV20-1 and TRBJ2-7; 7 bases are a match to TRBD2. V was clipped by 1 base and J by 0 bases; unmatched bases: 6. Germline CDR1 reads DFQATT; CDR2 reads SNEGSKA (reference sequence). The CDR3 consists of 15 residues. CDR3 region: CSARVSGFSSYEQYF. CDR3 DNA sequence: TGCAGTGCTAGAGTTAGCGGGTTCAGCTCCTACGAGCAGTACTTC.

The gene calls are TRBV24-1 and TRBJ2-1; D unresolved. This CDR3 comprises 13 residues. CDR1 KGHDR and CDR2 SFDVKD come from the germline V gene. Trimming removed 9 bases from V and 6 bases from J, with 14 bases in between. The CDR3 spells CATAPGHSNEQFF. In DNA form, the CDR3 reads TGTGCCACCGCGCCGGGCCACAGCAATGAGCAGTTCTTC.

The V call is TRBV2, the J call TRBJ1-1, with a tentative D call TRBD1 (5 bases). Germline values: CDR1 SNHLY, CDR2 FYNNEI. There are 15 residues in the CDR3. V dropped 4 bases and J dropped 4 bases, with 16 bases sitting between them. For the CDR3, the DNA is TGTGCCAGCAGTGCTCTAGGGGCGCGAGGCACTGAAGCTTTCTTT. Its translation is CASSALGARGTEAFF.

The J gene is TRBJ2-5, the V gene TRBV5-1; D perhaps matches TRBD1 (7 bases). The germline V gene has CDR1 SGHRS and CDR2 YFSETQ. The CDR3 loop spans 18 amino acids. V was clipped by 2 bases and J by 7 bases, with 27 bases between them. This chain's CDR3 is CASSFLGGTVPSKRTQYF. The CDR3 DNA reads TGCGCCAGCAGCTTCCTAGGGGGGACAGTACCCTCCAAGAGGACCCAGTACTTC.

This rearrangement joins TRBV29-1 to TRBJ2-7; D gene unclear. The germline gives CDR1 SQVTM, CDR2 ANQGSEA. V was shortened by 4 bases and J by 2 bases, with 15 bases between the two germline ends. This CDR3 spans 14 amino acids. DNA for the CDR3: TGCAGCGTTGCGATAACTCAACCTCCCTACGAGCAGTACTTC. Translating gives CSVAITQPPYEQYF.

This chain uses TRBV5-4 with TRBJ1-2; no firm D call. The CDR3 totals 13 residues. The germline gives CDR1 SGHNT, CDR2 YYREEE (reference sequence). The V end lost 0 bases, the J end lost 5 bases, and 8 bases lay between the germline ends. Here the CDR3 DNA reads TGTGCCAGCAGCTTGGATCGGGCGTATGGCTACACCTTC. Protein product: CASSLDRAYGYTF.

The rearrangement links TRBV6-5 to TRBJ2-5; no firm D call. This CDR3 is built from 13 residues. V dropped 0 bases and J dropped 5 bases, with 7 bases sitting between them. Looked up from germline, CDR1 is MNHEY and CDR2 is SVGAGI. DNA of the CDR3: TGTGCCAGCAGTTACTCTGGCTTGGAGACCCAGTACTTC. Translated, it gives CASSYSGLETQYF.

V usage is TRBV18 and J usage is TRBJ1-2, with a weak D call TRBD1 (6 bases). Trimming pared 0 bases from V and 5 bases from J, leaving 31 bases between. The CDR3 consists of 21 residues. In germline, CDR1 is KGHSH, CDR2 LQKENI. This chain's CDR3 is CASSPPQGRGSATPYQYGYTF. CDR3 DNA: TGTGCCAGCTCACCACCACAGGGTAGGGGGTCTGCCACCCCCTATCAATATGGCTACACCTTC.

The chain recombines TRBV11-2 with TRBJ1-2; TRBD1 aligns across 10 bases. Germline CDR1 is SGHAT and CDR2 is FQNNGV. Trimming removed 6 bases from V and 4 bases from J; junction bases left unmatched: 11. The CDR3 has 16 residues. CDR3 loop: CASRPIGDRGSYGYTF. Written as DNA, the CDR3 is TGTGCCAGCAGACCCATTGGGGACAGGGGTTCCTATGGCTACACCTTC.

This clonotype was seen once. The CDR3 here is CASSMGIYGYTF. Written as DNA, the CDR3 is TGTGCCAGCAGTATGGGAATATATGGCTACACCTTC. J is TRBJ1-2 and V is TRBV25-1; D is undetermined. CDR1 is MGHDK, CDR2 SYGVNS, per germline. CDR3 length: 12 amino acids. V shed 5 bases and J shed 5 bases, with 9 bases lying between them.

The V call is TRBV2, the J call TRBJ1-1; TRBD1 matches at 9 bases. Germline assignment: CDR1 SNHLY and CDR2 FYNNEI. The CDR3 is 14 residues long. Trimming cost V 6 bases and J 5 bases; bases outside gene matches: 7. The CDR3 sequence is CASRNRGQVTEAFF. CDR3 nucleotide sequence: TGTGCCAGCAGGAACAGGGGGCAGGTTACTGAAGCTTTCTTT.

This clonotype appeared a single time. This sequence joins TRBV14 and TRBJ1-1; 7 positions agree with TRBD1. Losses at the gene ends were 4 bases for V and 5 bases for J; bases not matched to a gene: 10. CDR1 is SGHDN and CDR2 is FVKESK in the germline V gene. This CDR3 comprises 15 residues. CDR3: CASSPLDRDETEAFF. In DNA, the CDR3 is TGTGCCAGCAGCCCTCTCGACAGGGACGAGACTGAAGCTTTCTTT.

The chain carries TRBV25-1 and TRBJ1-1; D not certain. The CDR3 totals 12 residues. V lost 3 bases and J 9 bases, leaving 11 bases between the germline ends. Germline CDR1 reads MGHDK; CDR2 reads SYGVNS. In nucleotides, the CDR3 is TGTGCCAGCAGTGACCCCGGATCACAAGCTTTCTTT. Its translation is CASSDPGSQAFF. Complete variable domain (other parts from reference TRBV25-1 and TRBJ1-1): EADIYQTPRYLVIGTGKKITLECSQTMGHDKMYWYQQDPGMELHLIHYSYGVNSTEKGDLSSESTVSRIRTEHFPLTLESARPSHTSQYLCASSDPGSQAFFGQGTRLTVV.

V usage is TRBV5-1 and J usage is TRBJ2-5; 12 bases map to TRBD2. CDR3 size: 16 residues. J was trimmed by 2 bases and V by 0 bases; bases with no gene match: 2. CDR1 SGHRS and CDR2 YFSETQ come from the germline V gene. The CDR3 DNA follows: TGCGCCAGCAGCTTGGCGACTAGCGGGAGTCAAGAGACCCAGTACTTC. Amino acids: CASSLATSGSQETQYF.

In DNA, the CDR3 is TGTGCCAGCGGGACAGATACGCAGTATTTT. This encodes CASGTDTQYF. The gene calls are TRBV27 and TRBJ2-3; no reliable D call. Germline CDR1 reads MNHEY; CDR2 reads SMNVEV (reference sequence). The CDR3 extends over 10 amino acids. Trimming took 8 bases from V and 3 from J, leaving 3 bases between them.